The following is a TCR beta chain sequence with its context. What it binds is not known. The CDR3 totals 18 residues. In germline, CDR1 is SGHTA, CDR2 FQGNSA. V shed 4 bases and J shed 0 bases, with 19 bases lying between them. This record comes from a study of vaccination effects on CD4 cells after COVID-19. With 9 to 11 days of culture completed, CD4+ T cells were isolated. Days 3 and 7 were when half the medium was replaced with IL-2 medium. Assay used: immunoSEQ multiplex PCR; TCRdb lists only in-frame clones, some missing. The table lists almost 40,000 clones, 82% of them singletons. The sequences come from CD4+ T cells from PBMCs cultured without peptide, collected before COVID-19 vaccination. The chain is built from TRBV7-2 and TRBJ2-4; weak D call: TRBD1 (6 bases). This TCR was sampled from a human donor who received a COVID-19 vaccine. CDR3 nucleotide sequence: TGTGCCAGCAGCTCAACACTAACAGGGCTTCTAGCCAAAAACATTCAGTACTTC. Translated: CASSSTLTGLLAKNIQYF.